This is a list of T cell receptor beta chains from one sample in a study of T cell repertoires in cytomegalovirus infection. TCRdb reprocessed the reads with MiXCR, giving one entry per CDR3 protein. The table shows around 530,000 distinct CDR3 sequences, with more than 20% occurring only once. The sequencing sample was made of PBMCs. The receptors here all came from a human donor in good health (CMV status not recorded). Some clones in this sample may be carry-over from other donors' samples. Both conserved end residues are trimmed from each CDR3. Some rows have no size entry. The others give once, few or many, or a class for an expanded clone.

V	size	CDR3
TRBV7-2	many	ASSLIGSPLH
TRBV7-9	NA	ASSDDRGYSGNTIY
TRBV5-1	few	ASSLRGPSFNEQF
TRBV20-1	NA	SVQRQDEQY
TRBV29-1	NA	SVALAVNNEQF
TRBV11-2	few	ASSPGSSVAYEQY
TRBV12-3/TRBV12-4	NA	ASNQGQGFYGYT
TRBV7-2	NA	ASSLVVNEKLF
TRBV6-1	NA	ASKIQGGEQPQH
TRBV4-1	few	ASSQEWTRGMGDEQF
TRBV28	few	ASSLVTSGTDEQF
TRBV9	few	ASSGGPDEQF
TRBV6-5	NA	ASSHGLAGVDEQF
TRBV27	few	ASRGAGSSTDTQY
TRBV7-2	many	ASSLWSEVGETQY
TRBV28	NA	ASSLTRGRGPKQETQY
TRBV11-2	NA	ASSPPWSRAHEQF
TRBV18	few	ASSPTLGKDEQF
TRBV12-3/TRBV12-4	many	ASSDPGQGAGNTEAF
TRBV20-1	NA	SARLTSRHYEQY
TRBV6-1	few	ASSDLIPIQY
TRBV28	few	ASSPSGAGNSPLH
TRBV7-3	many	ASSFDRRGGYT
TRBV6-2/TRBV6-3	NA	ASSYSFTEAF
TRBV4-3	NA	ASSQDEREADTQY
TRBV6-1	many	ATWGAGTGGAGWELF
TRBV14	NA	ASSQSMGDTQY
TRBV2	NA	ASSDRVGTEAF
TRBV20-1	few	SARVPGLGMGETQY
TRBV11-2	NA	ASSLSDQLSNQPQH
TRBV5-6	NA	ASSLGNQGLNQPQH
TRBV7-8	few	ASSLIEPRDTQY
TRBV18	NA	ASSSTSGRAYIYNEQF
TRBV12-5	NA	ASGADRAETQY
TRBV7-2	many	ASSSGLAGGSYNEQF
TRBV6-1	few	ASRRGWANEKLF
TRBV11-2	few	ASSLAQSIGVGGYT
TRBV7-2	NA	ASSVRGGSSAAKNIQY
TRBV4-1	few	ASSQASSGSFYEQY
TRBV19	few	ASSTPLFELAGKNIQY
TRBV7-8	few	ASSSFDLTGELF
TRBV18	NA	ASSPLGTGVHTEAF
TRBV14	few	ASSPRSGQETQY
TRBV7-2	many	ASSLRFDSFIAHDTQY
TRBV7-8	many	ASSLGQGAASTDTQY
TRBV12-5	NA	ASGLVQSGGWRTEAF
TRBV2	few	ASSERLAGDLLGEQF
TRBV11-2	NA	ASSLDGRGPKNTEAF
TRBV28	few	ASSLTLRGRDTDTQY
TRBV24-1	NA	ATSETGENIQY
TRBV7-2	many	ASSTSAGPSYEQY
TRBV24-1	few	ATSDRVYNEQF
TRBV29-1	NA	SVRLGEAAWDNYGYT
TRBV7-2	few	ASSLDSAGGNEQF
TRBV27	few	ASSLQKGITNYGYT
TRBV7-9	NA	ASSNPMSTLRTDTQY
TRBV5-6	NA	ASSAGLAGRETQY
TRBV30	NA	AWRTSGRTDTQY
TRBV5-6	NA	ASNPQGRSEAF